The 27 T cell receptor beta chains below were found in one sample sequenced in a study of Graves' ophthalmopathy and Graves' hyperthyroidism. The sequenced template was RNA, covering the TCR beta CDR3 region. The workflow started with a first-round RT-PCR run with HTBI primers and then moved on to a second-round multiplex PCR. TCRdb redid the calling of the multiplex PCR reads with MiXCR, one entry per CDR3 protein. Altogether more than 300,000 distinct CDR3 sequences are present, approximately 15% being singletons, with the ten largest covering roughly 7%. Sequencing input: peripheral blood. These receptors came from a woman under 30 with stable Graves' hyperthyroidism.

This clonotype came up many times. This rearrangement joins TRBV19 to TRBJ2-6, with TRBD1 matching 8 bases. V gave up 6 bases and J gave up 1 base; unmatched junction bases: 11. CDR1 LNHDA and CDR2 SQIVND come from the germline V gene (reference sequence). The CDR3 length is 18 residues. In DNA form, the CDR3 reads TGTGCCAGTAGAAACGACAGGGGAGGATGGTCTGGGGCCAACGTCCTGACTTTC. Encoded protein: CASRNDRGGWSGANVLTF.

The rearrangement links TRBV2 to TRBJ2-7; D possibly matches TRBD1 or TRBD2 (5 bases each). Trimming left V 2 bases short and J 6 bases short, with 20 bases between. CDR1 SNHLY and CDR2 FYNNEI come from the germline V gene. CDR3 size: 16 residues. The CDR3 DNA reads as TGTGCCAGCAGTGAAAGGGCAGTCCATACGGGGACCGAGCAGTACTTC. Amino acids: CASSERAVHTGTEQYF.

This clonotype was detected ten times or more. The chain combines TRBV6-5 with TRBJ2-5, with D unresolved. V dropped 1 base and J dropped 4 bases, with 13 bases sitting between them. From germline, CDR1 is MNHEY and CDR2 SVGAGI. This CDR3 comprises 15 residues. CDR3 sequence: CASSYLAESGETQYF. The CDR3 nucleotides are TGTGCCAGCAGTTACTTGGCGGAGTCGGGAGAGACCCAGTACTTC.

This clonotype was recorded at least ten times. The chain joins TRBV6-4 to TRBJ1-2, with 7 bases identical to TRBD1. Germline CDR1 is MRHNA and CDR2 is SNTAGT. Trimming removed 6 bases from V and 1 base from J; junction bases left unmatched: 14. The CDR3 runs 17 residues. The CDR3 spells CASRHRGSTGHNYGYTF. The CDR3 DNA reads as TGTGCCAGCAGACATCGGGGATCGACAGGGCATAACTATGGCTACACCTTC.

This clonotype was counted many times. The genes are TRBV29-1 and TRBJ2-7; 7 bases line up with TRBD2. Per germline, CDR1 SQVTM and CDR2 ANQGSEA. The CDR3 runs to 14 residues. J was trimmed by 4 bases and V by 6 bases; bases with no gene match: 12. The CDR3 nucleotides read TGCAGCGTCAACAAAATAGGCGGGGGATACGAGCAGTACTTC. Translating gives CSVNKIGGGYEQYF.

The V gene is TRBV5-1, the J gene TRBJ1-1, with a weak D call TRBD1 (6 bases). The CDR3 covers 16 residues. The germline V and J ends were trimmed by 4 bases and 4 bases, with 20 bases remaining between them. CDR1 SGHRS and CDR2 YFSETQ come from the germline V gene. CDR3 in amino acids: CASSRGQSSARTEAFF. CDR3 bases: TGCGCCAGCAGCCGGGGGCAGTCTTCAGCTCGCACTGAAGCTTTCTTT.

V gene TRBV12-3 or TRBV12-4 combines with J gene TRBJ1-2; TRBD1 agrees at 8 bases. CDR3 length: 14 amino acids. The V gene end was trimmed by 3 bases and the J gene end by 5 bases; junction bases not matched to a gene: 5. The CDR3 here is CASSFDRGSYGYTF. The DNA for the CDR3 is TGTGCCAGCAGTTTTGACAGGGGTAGTTATGGCTACACCTTC.

The CDR3 DNA follows: TGTGCCACCCAGGTGACTAGGGGTTACGAGCAGTACTTC. Amino acids: CATQVTRGYEQYF. The rearrangement links TRBV5-8 to TRBJ2-7; the D gene is possibly TRBD2 (6 bases). The V gene lost 9 bases and the J gene lost 4 bases, with 17 bases spanning the gap. The CDR3 is made up of 13 amino acids. CDR1 and CDR2 (germline): SGHTS, YDEGEE.

The table lists this clonotype with many counts. This chain uses TRBV19 with TRBJ1-2; D not resolved. With 5 bases removed from V and 0 bases from J, the gap between germline ends came to 7 bases. The length of the CDR3 is 13 residues. Per germline, CDR1 LNHDA and CDR2 SQIVND (reference sequence). This chain's CDR3 is CASSPNANYGYTF. The CDR3 DNA reads as TGTGCCAGTAGTCCCAACGCTAACTATGGCTACACCTTC. The variable domain in full, with the rest retrieved from reference TRBV19 and TRBJ1-2, is DGGITQSPKYLFRKEGQNVTLSCEQNLNHDAMYWYRQDPGQGLRLIYYSQIVNDFQKGDIAEGYSVSREKKESFPLTVTSAQKNPTAFYLCASSPNANYGYTFGSGTRLTVV.

This clonotype turned up a few times. The V gene is TRBV11-2, the J gene TRBJ2-7, with TRBD2 identical over 11 bases. CDR3 length: 16 amino acids. V was clipped by 5 bases and J by 3 bases; unmatched bases: 9. The germline gives CDR1 SGHAT, CDR2 FQNNGV. CDR3 in amino acids: CASSEPFSGGDYEQYF. The CDR3 DNA reads as TGTGCCAGCAGCGAGCCTTTTAGCGGGGGGGACTACGAGCAGTACTTC.

The chain employs TRBV12-3 or TRBV12-4 and TRBJ1-2; no firm D call. The CDR3 contains 13 residues. Trimming took 3 bases from V and 6 from J, leaving 11 bases between them. The CDR3 loop reads CASSLGQANGYTF. As DNA, the CDR3 is TGTGCCAGCAGTTTGGGTCAGGCCAATGGCTACACCTTC.

The rearrangement uses TRBV12-3 or TRBV12-4 and TRBJ2-5; D is ambiguous. This CDR3 spans 17 amino acids. The ends were cut back, 3 bases at V and 4 bases at J, with 21 bases in the middle. For the CDR3, the DNA is TGTGCCAGCAGTTTTAGTTTCAAGGGCGCGGTTTTAGAGACCCAGTACTTC. This codes for CASSFSFKGAVLETQYF.

This clonotype was detected ten times or more. The chain links TRBV20-1 to TRBJ2-7, with 7 bases that match TRBD1. The ends lost 6 bases at V and 5 bases at J; junction bases unmatched: 16. Germline CDR1 reads DFQATT; CDR2 reads SNEGSKA (reference sequence). The CDR3 is 15 amino acids. The CDR3 nucleotides read TGCAGTGCCGCCCCTAAGACAGGGATCGGCGACGAGCAGTACTTC. It is translated as CSAAPKTGIGDEQYF.

Turning to this clonotype: A much bigger clone sits one base away, suggesting this may be a read error. A read error is likely, as this CDR3 ends without the conserved phenylalanine or tryptophan. The rearrangement joins TRBV6-5 to TRBJ1-2, with 7 nucleotides matching TRBD1. The germline V gene encodes CDR1 MNHEY and CDR2 SVGAGI. V was pared by 3 bases and J by 4 bases, with 5 bases of the junction left unmatched. CDR3 length equals 14 residues. The CDR3 spells CASSYGTDLYGYTC. In DNA form, the CDR3 reads TGTGCCAGCAGTTATGGGACAGACCTCTATGGCTACACCTGC.

Only a few counts were recorded for this clonotype. The chain uses TRBV5-1 and TRBJ1-2; 7 bases line up with TRBD1. V was pared by 0 bases and J by 6 bases, with 5 bases of the junction left unmatched. CDR1 and CDR2 (germline): SGHRS, YFSETQ. The CDR3 is 14 amino acids. The CDR3 region has the DNA TGCGCCAGCAGCTTGGAGGGGGCCTTTGATGGCTACACCTTC. Translating it yields CASSLEGAFDGYTF.

This clonotype was detected ten times or more. The J gene is TRBJ2-7, the V gene TRBV27; the D gene is possibly TRBD2 (5 bases). Germline loops: CDR1 MNHEY, CDR2 SMNVEV (reference sequence). V was clipped by 0 bases and J by 6 bases, with 12 bases between them. The CDR3 extends over 14 amino acids. Here the CDR3 reads CASSLSRGSGEQYF. Here the CDR3 DNA reads TGTGCCAGCAGTTTATCCCGGGGTTCAGGCGAGCAGTACTTC.

V and J are TRBV10-3 and TRBJ2-5; D might be TRBD1 or TRBD2, each matching 6 bases. Trimming pared 8 bases from V and 0 bases from J, leaving 19 bases between. Germline V gives CDR1 ENHRY, CDR2 SYGVKD. The CDR3 contains 16 residues. The CDR3 nucleotides read TGTGCCATCGGGGGGCGAGGGATCGGGAACCAAGAGACCCAGTACTTC. It translates to CAIGGRGIGNQETQYF.

This clonotype came up many times. The V and J genes are TRBV4-1 and TRBJ2-5; 7 bases align to TRBD2. The germline gives CDR1 MGHRA, CDR2 YSYEKL. The CDR3 contains 13 residues. V was clipped by 1 base and J by 5 bases; unmatched bases: 1. The CDR3 DNA sequence: TGCGCCAGCAGCCAAGGGGGGGGGGAGACCCAGTACTTC. This codes for CASSQGGGETQYF.

This clonotype was recorded many times. The chain links TRBV4-2 to TRBJ1-1; no reliable D call. Germline loops: CDR1 LGHNA, CDR2 YNFKEQ. The ends were cut back, 1 base at V and 0 bases at J, with 12 bases in the middle. This CDR3 contains 16 residues. CDR3 sequence reads: CASSQGRVGMNTEAFF. In DNA form, the CDR3 reads TGTGCCAGCAGCCAAGGGCGGGTTGGCATGAACACTGAAGCTTTCTTT.

This chain joins TRBV6-2 or TRBV6-3 and TRBJ2-7; D may be TRBD1 (6 bases). The germline V gene encodes CDR1 MNHEY and CDR2 SVGEGT. CDR3 size: 13 residues. Trimming pared 8 bases from V and 6 bases from J, leaving 17 bases between. CDR3 bases: TGTGCCAGCTCAAACAGGGACGGGACCGAGCAGTACTTC. It specifies CASSNRDGTEQYF.

At least ten counts were recorded for this clonotype. The chain recombines TRBV12-3 or TRBV12-4 with TRBJ2-7, with D possibly TRBD1 on 6 matching bases. This CDR3 comprises 12 residues. The V gene lost 4 bases and the J gene lost 4 bases, with 8 bases spanning the gap. In DNA form, the CDR3 reads TGTGCCAGCAGTTGGACAGCTTACGAGCAGTACTTC. Its protein is CASSWTAYEQYF.

Turning to this clonotype: At one end the junction does not follow the germline gene, possibly because of a read error. The chain combines TRBV19 with TRBJ2-7; 8 nucleotides align to TRBD1. The germline V gene has CDR1 LNHDA and CDR2 SQIVND (reference sequence). The CDR3 sequence is 11 residues long. The CDR3 sequence is CASSGRGRANF. The CDR3 bases are TGTGCCAGCAGTGGCAGGGGGCGGGCGAACTTC.

This clonotype was seen at least ten times. This chain joins TRBV6-5 and TRBJ1-1; 7 nucleotides align to TRBD1. Germline CDR1 MNHEY, CDR2 SVGAGI. Trimming removed 6 bases from V and 3 bases from J; junction bases left unmatched: 10. CDR3 length equals 15 residues. Written as DNA, the CDR3 is TGTGCCAGCAGGCTATCCCGGGACAGATACACTGAAGCTTTCTTT. It encodes CASRLSRDRYTEAFF.

The gene calls are TRBV2 and TRBJ1-6, with D perhaps TRBD1 (5 bases). Per germline, CDR1 SNHLY and CDR2 FYNNEI. The CDR3 length is 14 residues. The V end was cut by 5 bases, the J end by 7 bases, with 12 bases between. The CDR3 DNA is TGTGCCAGCAGTCCACATAACAGGAATTCACCCCTCCACTTT. It translates to CASSPHNRNSPLHF.

The table lists this clonotype with many counts. The chain links TRBV12-3 or TRBV12-4 to TRBJ2-7; 7 nucleotides agree with TRBD1. The CDR3 sequence is 14 residues long. V gave up 4 bases and J gave up 4 bases; unmatched junction bases: 7. The CDR3 nucleotides are TGTGCCAGCAGTTCCCGGACAGGTGTTTACGAGCAGTACTTC. As protein: CASSSRTGVYEQYF.

This clonotype has a count of ten or more. This chain connects TRBV7-2 to TRBJ2-5, with D perhaps matching TRBD1 or TRBD2 (6 bases each). CDR3 size: 14 residues. Germline V gives CDR1 SGHTA, CDR2 FQGNSA. The V and J ends lost 1 base and 4 bases respectively, with 10 bases between them. CDR3 sequence: CASSLVGGAETQYF. Here the CDR3 DNA reads TGTGCCAGCAGCTTAGTGGGGGGCGCAGAGACCCAGTACTTC. The full variable domain, rest sourced from reference TRBV7-2 and TRBJ2-5, is GAGVSQSPSNKVTEKGKDVELRCDPISGHTALYWYRQSLGQGLEFLIYFQGNSAPDKSGLPSDRFSAERTGGSVSTLTIQRTQQEDSAVYLCASSLVGGAETQYFGPGTRLLVL.

The gene calls are TRBV4-1 and TRBJ1-2; 9 nucleotides align to TRBD1. Per germline, CDR1 MGHRA and CDR2 YSYEKL. J was trimmed by 4 bases and V by 0 bases; bases with no gene match: 12. The CDR3 runs to 18 residues. The CDR3 bases are TGCGCCAGCAGCCAAGATGGGTTAGGGACAGGGTTCTTCTATGGCTACACCTTC. It encodes CASSQDGLGTGFFYGYTF.